This TCR beta chain was sequenced in a study of cytomegalovirus exposure and HLA in healthy donors. 60 Vbeta and 13 Jbeta primers were used in PCR. Per the original data handling: Later analysis identified around 85 million unique TCR beta chains, roughly 11 million shared. Libraries were prepared by immunoSEQ multiplex PCR; TCRdb keeps only in-frame clonotypes and omits some of them. D and trimming were read from the DNA, whereas the V and J calls and clone size are those reported in that table. The sample data list about 200,000 clones. The CDR3 length is 15 residues. Germline CDR1 and CDR2: SGHVS and FQNEAQ. V was pared by 7 bases and J by 2 bases, with 9 bases of the junction left unmatched.

The TCR sequence derives from a boy aged 10-17 years in good health and CMV-seronegative. Sequences were obtained from PBMCs. The gene calls are TRBV7-8 and TRBJ2-7; 9 bases fit TRBD1. The CDR3 loop reads CASNRGDRDAYEQYF. DNA of the CDR3: TGTGCCAGCAACCGTGGGGACAGGGACGCCTACGAGCAGTACTTC.